The next 4 T cell receptor beta chains were all read from a single sample in a study of cytomegalovirus exposure and HLA in healthy donors. Primers: 60 Vbeta forward and 13 Jbeta reverse. Generated by immunoSEQ multiplex PCR, the TCRdb table keeps only in-frame clones and is missing some. Here the sample spans approximately 130,000 clones, under 85% being singletons. Sequencing used PBMCs. The receptors come from a man aged 25-40 years in good health and CMV-seronegative.

This clone was seen more than once but under ten times. This chain's CDR3 is CASSQDGNRAKNIQYF. DNA of the CDR3: TGCGCCAGCAGCCAAGATGGAAACAGAGCCAAAAACATTCAGTACTTC. The gene calls are TRBV4-3 and TRBJ2-4, with no clear D. CDR1 is LGHNA and CDR2 is YSLEER in the germline V gene. The CDR3 length is 16 residues. The V end was cut by 0 bases, the J end by 0 bases, with 9 bases between.

The V and J genes are TRBV28 and TRBJ1-2; D perhaps matches TRBD1 (6 bases). V lost 7 bases to trimming and J lost 4 bases, with 19 bases between them. Germline V CDR1 and CDR2: MDHEN, SYDVKM. The CDR3 has 15 amino acids. The CDR3 reads CASTIQGHRVYGYTF. The CDR3 coding sequence is TGTGCCAGCACCATCCAGGGGCACAGGGTCTATGGCTACACCTTC.

V and J are TRBV28 and TRBJ2-7; tentatively, D is TRBD2 (5 bases). The CDR3 consists of 12 residues. V lost 1 base, J lost 7 bases, and 8 bases lay in between. The germline V gene encodes CDR1 MDHEN and CDR2 SYDVKM. The CDR3 here is CASSLLSGEQYF. The DNA of the CDR3 is TGTGCCAGCAGTTTATTATCGGGGGAGCAGTACTTC.

This clone was counted only a few times. The rearrangement links TRBV5-4 to TRBJ2-7, with D perhaps TRBD1 (6 bases). V was shortened by 3 bases and J by 3 bases, with 10 bases between the two germline ends. CDR1 is SGHNT, CDR2 YYREEE, per germline (reference sequence). The CDR3 contains 13 residues. In DNA, the CDR3 is TGTGCCAGCAGCTCCCCGACAGGCTACGAGCAGTACTTC. Translating gives CASSSPTGYEQYF.